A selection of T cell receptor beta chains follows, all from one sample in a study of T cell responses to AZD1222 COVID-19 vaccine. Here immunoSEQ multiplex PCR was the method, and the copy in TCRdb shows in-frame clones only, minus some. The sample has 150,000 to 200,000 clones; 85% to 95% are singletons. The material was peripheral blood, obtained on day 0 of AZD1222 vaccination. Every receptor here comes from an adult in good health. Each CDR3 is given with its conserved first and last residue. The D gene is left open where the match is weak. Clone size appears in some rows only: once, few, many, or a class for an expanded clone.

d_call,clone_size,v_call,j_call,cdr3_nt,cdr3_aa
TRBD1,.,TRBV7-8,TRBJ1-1,TGTGCCAGCAGCTTCACAGGGGGCACTGAAGCTTTCTTT,CASSFTGGTEAFF
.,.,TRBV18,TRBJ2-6,TGTGCCAGCTCACTGTACAGTACGGGTACTGGGTCTGGGGCCAACGTCCTGACTTTC,CASSLYSTGTGSGANVLTF
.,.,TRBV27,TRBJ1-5,TGTGCCAGCAGTTTCGGGGGTGCTCAGCCCCAGCATTTT,CASSFGGAQPQHF
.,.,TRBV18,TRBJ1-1,TGTGCCAGCTCACAAACGTCCACTGAAGCTTTCTTT,CASSQTSTEAFF
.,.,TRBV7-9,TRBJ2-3,TGTGCCAGCAGCTTAGGTGGATCAGATACGCAGTATTTT,CASSLGGSDTQYF
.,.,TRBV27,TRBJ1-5,TGTGCCGGGGGGGGTCAGCCCCAGCATTTT,CAGGGQPQHF
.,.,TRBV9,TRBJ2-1,TGTGCCAGCAGCCCAAGGGTCTACAATGAGCAGTTCTTC,CASSPRVYNEQFF
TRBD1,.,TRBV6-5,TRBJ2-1,TGTGCCAGCAGTTACGAGGGACAGGGGGTCGATGAGCAGTTCTTC,CASSYEGQGVDEQFF
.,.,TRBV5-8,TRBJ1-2,TGTGCCAGCAGCTTGGCCAGTGGTAGAAATTATGGCTACACCTTC,CASSLASGRNYGYTF
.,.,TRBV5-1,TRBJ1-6,TGCGCCAGCAGCTTGGATCGACAGTGGGATTCACCCCTCCACTTT,CASSLDRQWDSPLHF
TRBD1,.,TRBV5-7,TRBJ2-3,TGTGCCAGCCCAAGACAGGGTAGCACAGATACGCAGTATTTT,CASPRQGSTDTQYF
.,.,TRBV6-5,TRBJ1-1,TGTGCCAGCAGGGTAACAGGGCTCACTGAAGCTTTCTTT,CASRVTGLTEAFF
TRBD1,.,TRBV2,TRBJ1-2,TGTGCCAGCAGCGAACGGACAGGGCTCGGCTACACCTTC,CASSERTGLGYTF
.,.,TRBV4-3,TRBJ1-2,TGCGCCAGCAGCCAATGGAGGGGGTACCGTGGCTACACCTTC,CASSQWRGYRGYTF
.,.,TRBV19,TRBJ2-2,TGTGCCAGTACCCGACAGCCAAACACCGGGGAGCTGTTTTTT,CASTRQPNTGELFF
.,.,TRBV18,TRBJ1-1,TGTGCCAGCTCACCGGGGGCCAGCACTGAAGCTTTCTTT,CASSPGASTEAFF
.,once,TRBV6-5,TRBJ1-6,TGTGCCAGCAGCCCCGAAGGGGTTAATTCACCCCTCCACTTT,CASSPEGVNSPLHF
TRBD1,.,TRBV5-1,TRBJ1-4,TGCGCCAGCAGACTGGGACAGCCTAATGAAAAACTGTTTTTT,CASRLGQPNEKLFF
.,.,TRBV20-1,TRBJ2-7,TGCAGTGCTAGTGGACGACTCTACGAGCAGTACTTC,CSASGRLYEQYF
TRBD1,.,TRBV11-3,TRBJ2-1,TGTGCCAGCAGCTTAGCAGGGGGCAATGAGCAGTTCTTC,CASSLAGGNEQFF
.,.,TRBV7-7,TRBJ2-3,TGTGCTAGCAGCTTAGACAGCACAGATACGCAGTATTTT,CASSLDSTDTQYF
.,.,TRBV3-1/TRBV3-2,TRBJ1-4,TGTGCCAGCAGCCAAGGGCCATCAGGGTCAGGTGAAAAACTGTTTTTT,CASSQGPSGSGEKLFF
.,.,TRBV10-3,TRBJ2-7,TGTGCCATCAGGGACCGCTACGAGCAGTACTTC,CAIRDRYEQYF
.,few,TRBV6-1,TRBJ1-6,TGTGCCAGCAGTGACAGGGATAATTCACCCCTCCACTTT,CASSDRDNSPLHF
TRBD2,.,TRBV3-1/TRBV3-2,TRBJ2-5,TGTGCCAGCAGCCAAGTGTATTGGCTAGCGGGGGGGTGGGAGACCCAGTACTTC,CASSQVYWLAGGWETQYF
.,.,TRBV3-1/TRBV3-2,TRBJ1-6,TGTGCCAGCAGCCAAGCACCGACAGCCACCCCACCCCTCCACTTT,CASSQAPTATPPLHF